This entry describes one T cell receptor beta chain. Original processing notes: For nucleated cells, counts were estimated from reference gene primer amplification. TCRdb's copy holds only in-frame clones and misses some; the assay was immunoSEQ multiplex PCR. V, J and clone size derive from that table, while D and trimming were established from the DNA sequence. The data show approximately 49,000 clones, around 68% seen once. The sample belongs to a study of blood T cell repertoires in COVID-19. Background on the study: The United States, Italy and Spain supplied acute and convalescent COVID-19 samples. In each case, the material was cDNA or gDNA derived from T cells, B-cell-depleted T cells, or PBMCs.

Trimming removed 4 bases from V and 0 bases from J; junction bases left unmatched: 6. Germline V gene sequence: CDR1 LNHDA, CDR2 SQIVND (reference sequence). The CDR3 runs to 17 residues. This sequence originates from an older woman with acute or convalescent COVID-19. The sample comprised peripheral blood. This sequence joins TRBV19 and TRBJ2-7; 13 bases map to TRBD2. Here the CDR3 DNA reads TGTGCCAGTAGTACCGGGACTAGCGGGGCGAACTCCTACGAGCAGTACTTC. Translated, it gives CASSTGTSGANSYEQYF.